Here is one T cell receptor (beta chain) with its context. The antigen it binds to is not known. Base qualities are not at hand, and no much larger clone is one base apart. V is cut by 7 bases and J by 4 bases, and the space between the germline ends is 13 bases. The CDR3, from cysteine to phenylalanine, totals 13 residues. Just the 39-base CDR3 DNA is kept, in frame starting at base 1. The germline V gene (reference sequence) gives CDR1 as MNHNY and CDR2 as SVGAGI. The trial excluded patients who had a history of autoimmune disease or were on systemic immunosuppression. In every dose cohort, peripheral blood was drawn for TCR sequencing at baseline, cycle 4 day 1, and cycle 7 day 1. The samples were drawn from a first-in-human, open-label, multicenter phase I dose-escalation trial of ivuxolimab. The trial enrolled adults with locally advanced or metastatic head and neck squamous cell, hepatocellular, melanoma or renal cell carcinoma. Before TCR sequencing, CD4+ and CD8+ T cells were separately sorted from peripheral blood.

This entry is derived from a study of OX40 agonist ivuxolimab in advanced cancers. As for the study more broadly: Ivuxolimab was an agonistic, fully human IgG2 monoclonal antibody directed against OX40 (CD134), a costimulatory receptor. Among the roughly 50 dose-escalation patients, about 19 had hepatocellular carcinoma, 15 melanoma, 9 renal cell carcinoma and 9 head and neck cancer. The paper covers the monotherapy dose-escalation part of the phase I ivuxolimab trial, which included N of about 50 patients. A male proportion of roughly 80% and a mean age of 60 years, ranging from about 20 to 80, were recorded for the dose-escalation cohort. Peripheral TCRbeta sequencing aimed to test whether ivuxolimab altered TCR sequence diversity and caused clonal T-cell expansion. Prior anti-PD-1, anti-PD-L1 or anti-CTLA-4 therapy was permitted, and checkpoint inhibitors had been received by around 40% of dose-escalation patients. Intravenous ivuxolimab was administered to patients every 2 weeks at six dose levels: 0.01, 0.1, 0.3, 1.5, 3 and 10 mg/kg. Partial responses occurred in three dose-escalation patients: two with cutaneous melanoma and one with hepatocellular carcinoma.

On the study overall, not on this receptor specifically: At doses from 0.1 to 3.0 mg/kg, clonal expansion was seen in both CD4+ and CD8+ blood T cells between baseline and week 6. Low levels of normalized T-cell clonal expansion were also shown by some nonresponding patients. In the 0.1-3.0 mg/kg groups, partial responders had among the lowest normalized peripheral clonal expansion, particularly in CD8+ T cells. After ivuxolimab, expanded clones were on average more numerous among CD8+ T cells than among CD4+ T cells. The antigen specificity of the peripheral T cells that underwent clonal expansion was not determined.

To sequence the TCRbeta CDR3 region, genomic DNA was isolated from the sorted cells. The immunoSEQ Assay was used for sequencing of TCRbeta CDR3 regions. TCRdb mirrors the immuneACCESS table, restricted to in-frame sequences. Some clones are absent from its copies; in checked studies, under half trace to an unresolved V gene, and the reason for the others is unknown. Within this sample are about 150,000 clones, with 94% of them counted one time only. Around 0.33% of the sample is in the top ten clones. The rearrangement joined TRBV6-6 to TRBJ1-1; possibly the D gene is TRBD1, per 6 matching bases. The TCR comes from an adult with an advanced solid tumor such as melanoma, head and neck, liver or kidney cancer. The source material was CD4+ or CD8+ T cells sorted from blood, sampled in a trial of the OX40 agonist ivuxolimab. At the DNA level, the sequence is TGTGCCAGCAAACTACAGGGAGGCACTGAAGCTTTCTTT. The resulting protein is CASKLQGGTEAFF.